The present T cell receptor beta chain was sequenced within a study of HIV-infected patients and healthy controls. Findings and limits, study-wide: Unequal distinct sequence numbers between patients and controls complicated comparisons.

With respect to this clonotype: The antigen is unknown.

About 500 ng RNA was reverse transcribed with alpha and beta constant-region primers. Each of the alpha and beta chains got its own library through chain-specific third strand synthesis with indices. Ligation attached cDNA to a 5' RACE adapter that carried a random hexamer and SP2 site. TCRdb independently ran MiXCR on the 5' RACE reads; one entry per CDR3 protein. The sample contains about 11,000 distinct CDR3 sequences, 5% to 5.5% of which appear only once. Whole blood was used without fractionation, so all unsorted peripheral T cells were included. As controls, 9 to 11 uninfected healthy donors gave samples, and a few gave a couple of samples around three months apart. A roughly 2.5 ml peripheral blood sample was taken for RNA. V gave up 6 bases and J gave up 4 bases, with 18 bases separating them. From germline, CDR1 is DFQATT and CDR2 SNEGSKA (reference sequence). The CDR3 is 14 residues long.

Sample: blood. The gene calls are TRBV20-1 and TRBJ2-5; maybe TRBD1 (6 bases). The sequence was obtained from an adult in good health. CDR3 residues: CSAPKQGERETQYF. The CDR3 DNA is TGCAGTGCCCCCAAACAGGGAGAAAGAGAGACCCAGTACTTC.